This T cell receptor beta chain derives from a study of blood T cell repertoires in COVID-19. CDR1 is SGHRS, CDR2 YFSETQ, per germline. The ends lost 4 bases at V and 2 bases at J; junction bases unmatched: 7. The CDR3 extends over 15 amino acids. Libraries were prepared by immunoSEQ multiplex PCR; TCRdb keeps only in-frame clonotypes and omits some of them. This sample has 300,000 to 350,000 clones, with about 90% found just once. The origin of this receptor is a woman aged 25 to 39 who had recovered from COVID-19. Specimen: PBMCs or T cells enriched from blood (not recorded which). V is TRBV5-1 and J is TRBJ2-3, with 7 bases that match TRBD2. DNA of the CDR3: TGCGCCAGCAGCCCCCGGGGAGGGGCCACAGATACGCAGTATTTT. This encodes CASSPRGGATDTQYF.